The entry that follows covers one T cell receptor beta chain sequence. Its antigen is as yet unknown. The data originate from a study of human T cells and chemical hapten exposure. Whole-study findings and limits: With DPC sensitization, TCRs exceeding 1 in 1000 frequency showed no change.

Unseparated into fractions, whole blood served as the source from which total RNA was extracted. Germline values: CDR1 SGHDT, CDR2 YYEEEE. The CDR3 is made up of 16 amino acids. V gave up 0 bases and J gave up 10 bases; unmatched junction bases: 9. TCRdb re-called the 5' RACE reads with MiXCR, one entry per CDR3 protein. The sample lists about 81,000 distinct CDR3 sequences, less than 20% occurring once. The V gene is TRBV5-6, the J gene TRBJ2-1; 11 bases align to TRBD2. The TCR was taken from a female donor in good health. CDR3 in DNA: TGTGCCAGCAGCTTGGCTACTAGCGGGAGCAGGGGGGAGCAGTTCTTC. Its translation: CASSLATSGSRGEQFF.